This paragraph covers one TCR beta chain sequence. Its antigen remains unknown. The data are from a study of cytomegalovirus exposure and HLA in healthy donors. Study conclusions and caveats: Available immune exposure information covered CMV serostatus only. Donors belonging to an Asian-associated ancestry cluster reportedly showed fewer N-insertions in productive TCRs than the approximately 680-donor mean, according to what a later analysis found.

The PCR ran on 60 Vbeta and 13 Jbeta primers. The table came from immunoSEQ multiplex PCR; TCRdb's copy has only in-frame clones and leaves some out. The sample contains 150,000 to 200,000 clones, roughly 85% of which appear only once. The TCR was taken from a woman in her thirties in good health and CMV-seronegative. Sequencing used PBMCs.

The CDR3 DNA reads as TGTGCCAGTAGTAGCGGGACGGCCTACGAGCAGTACTTC. It codes for CASSSGTAYEQYF. The chain combines TRBV19 with TRBJ2-7; the D gene is possibly TRBD2 (6 bases). The CDR3 is 13 amino acids. V was trimmed by 4 bases and J by 2 bases, leaving 9 bases between them. The V gene's germline CDR1 is LNHDA and CDR2 SQIVND (reference sequence).